The present T cell receptor beta chain was sequenced within a study of blood T cell repertoires in COVID-19. The wider study: Acute-phase and convalescent COVID-19 samples originated in the United States, Italy and Spain. Sources were T cells, B-cell-depleted T cells, or PBMCs; the material itself was cDNA or gDNA.

Original processing notes: Amplification of reference gene primers was used by the study to estimate nucleated cell counts. Sequencing was performed with immunoSEQ multiplex PCR; in TCRdb, only in-frame clones are kept and a portion is missing. The DNA was the basis for D and trimming; V, J and clone size are from that table. The sample lists some 72,000 clones, 80% to 90% occurring once. CDR3 length: 15 residues. Germline CDR1 reads SGHRS; CDR2 reads YFSETQ. The V and J ends lost 0 bases and 3 bases, in that order; junction bases with no gene match: 5. This TCR derives from a man in his 60s with acute or convalescent COVID-19. The chain combines TRBV5-1 with TRBJ2-7; 8 bases line up with TRBD2. The sample taken for sequencing was peripheral blood. As DNA, the CDR3 is TGCGCCAGCAGCTTGGGCCGGGGGGGAGGCTACGAGCAGTACTTC. It encodes CASSLGRGGGYEQYF.